These 12 T cell receptor beta chains were sequenced from one sample in a study of spatial heterogeneity in lung cancer. TCRdb itself ran the 5' RACE reads through MiXCR, one entry per CDR3 protein. The sample includes 20,000 or so distinct CDR3 sequences, about 3% seen only once; the top ten take around 28%. Documented time point: sample taken at primary tumor resection. Whole RNA came from tumor, nontumor lung or frozen PBMC and was sequenced without being sorted. Sequenced material: PBMCs, taken at surgery. These receptors all come from a female donor with early-stage non-small cell lung cancer.

This clonotype was observed many times. The V gene is TRBV27, the J gene TRBJ2-5, with D perhaps matching TRBD1 (5 bases). The V and J ends lost 6 bases and 2 bases respectively, with 22 bases between them. The length of the CDR3 is 17 residues. Germline CDR1 and CDR2: MNHEY and SMNVEV (reference sequence). CDR3 sequence reads: CASSLTLRTRKQETQYF. The CDR3 DNA reads TGTGCCAGCAGCTTAACCCTTAGGACAAGAAAGCAAGAGACCCAGTACTTC.

This clonotype was counted at least ten times. This CDR3 is CASSRGRINEQFF. CDR3 DNA sequence: TGTGCCAGCAGCCGCGGGAGAATCAATGAGCAGTTCTTC. The chain joins TRBV14 to TRBJ2-1; 7 bases fit TRBD2. Germline lookup yields CDR1 SGHDN and CDR2 FVKESK. The ends lost 4 bases at V and 6 bases at J; junction bases unmatched: 3. The CDR3 extends over 13 amino acids.

At least ten counts were recorded for this clonotype. The rearrangement joins TRBV6-5 to TRBJ1-1; D is possibly TRBD1 (6 bases). From germline, CDR1 is MNHEY and CDR2 SVGAGI. The V end lost 6 bases, the J end lost 11 bases, and 13 bases lay between the germline ends. The CDR3 consists of 11 residues. This chain's CDR3 is CASRQGFEAFF. In DNA form, the CDR3 reads TGTGCCAGCAGGCAGGGGTTCGAGGCTTTCTTT.

This clonotype was detected ten times or more. V usage is TRBV7-2 and J usage is TRBJ2-7, with D hard to call. The CDR3 runs to 13 residues. Between the trimmed V and J ends, which lost 5 bases and 3 bases, there was a span of 11 bases. Germline V gene sequence: CDR1 SGHTA, CDR2 FQGNSA. This CDR3 is CASSPALGYEQYF. Here the CDR3 DNA reads TGTGCCAGCAGCCCAGCCCTGGGCTACGAGCAGTACTTC.

This clonotype was detected ten times or more. The chain links TRBV24-1 to TRBJ2-1; no clear D gene. This CDR3 contains 14 residues. The ends were cut back, 4 bases at V and 3 bases at J, with 9 bases in the middle. Germline V lookup: CDR1 KGHDR, CDR2 SFDVKD. In DNA form, the CDR3 reads TGTGCCACCAGTGAGCGACAAGTCTACAATGAGCAGTTCTTC. As protein: CATSERQVYNEQFF.

This clonotype was seen at least ten times. The V call is TRBV4-2, the J call TRBJ2-2, with TRBD2 matching 8 bases. V lost 0 bases, J lost 6 bases, and 12 bases stayed unmatched. The CDR3 is made up of 18 amino acids. The germline CDR1 and CDR2 sequences are LGHNA and YNFKEQ. The CDR3 spells CASSQDSAGVSLAGELFF. The DNA of the CDR3 is TGTGCCAGCAGCCAAGACTCAGCGGGAGTTAGTCTCGCCGGGGAGCTGTTTTTT.

The rearrangement joins TRBV6-5 to TRBJ2-7; 10 bases align to TRBD2. CDR3 size: 15 residues. Losses at the gene ends were 0 bases for V and 6 bases for J; bases not matched to a gene: 5. Germline V gene data show CDR1 as MNHEY and CDR2 as SVGAGI. CDR3: CASSYSTSGTREQYF. The CDR3 nucleotides are TGTGCCAGCAGTTACTCTACTAGCGGGACTCGCGAGCAGTACTTC.

V is TRBV9 and J is TRBJ2-6; D perhaps matches TRBD2 (5 bases). V was cut by 2 bases and J by 5 bases, with 23 bases left in between. Per the germline V gene, CDR1 is SGDLS and CDR2 is YYNGEE. This CDR3 spans 19 amino acids. This chain's CDR3 is CASSVSFGVDSGWANVLTF. The CDR3 DNA is TGTGCCAGCAGCGTTAGTTTCGGGGTCGATAGTGGTTGGGCCAACGTCCTGACTTTC.

This clonotype was detected many times. The chain couples TRBV7-9 to TRBJ2-5; 10 bases align to TRBD2. The junction had 2 bases not matched to a gene; V was cut back by 3 bases and J by 1 base. Germline V gene sequence: CDR1 SEHNR, CDR2 FQNEAQ (reference sequence). CDR3 size: 15 residues. CDR3 coding DNA: TGTGCCAGCAGCTTTAGCGGGAGGATCCAAGAGACCCAGTACTTC. Residues: CASSFSGRIQETQYF.

The table lists this clonotype with many counts. The chain couples TRBV3-1 to TRBJ1-6, with a tentative D call TRBD1 (5 bases). CDR1 and CDR2 from the germline V gene are LGHDT and YNNKEL (reference sequence). The CDR3 totals 14 residues. The V and J ends lost 3 bases and 5 bases respectively, with 8 bases between them. For the CDR3, the DNA is TGTGCCAGCAGCCAGGGACGGAATAATTCACCCCTCCACTTT. Translating gives CASSQGRNNSPLHF.

This clonotype was recorded at least ten times. CDR3 region: CASSLSANLGTEAFF. In DNA, the CDR3 is TGTGCCAGCAGTTTATCCGCAAATCTAGGCACTGAAGCTTTCTTT. V is TRBV28 and J is TRBJ1-1; no clear D gene. Trimming removed 1 base at V and 4 bases at J, with 13 bases between. Germline V gives CDR1 MDHEN, CDR2 SYDVKM. This CDR3 comprises 15 residues.

This clonotype was counted many times. The J gene is TRBJ1-1, the V gene TRBV7-3; tentatively, D is TRBD1 (5 bases). The CDR3 spans 13 residues. Germline loops: CDR1 SGHTA, CDR2 FQGTGA. The ends were cut back, 7 bases at V and 3 bases at J, with 12 bases in the middle. The CDR3 region has the DNA TGTGCCAGCAAACGAGGCAGGGACACTGAAGCTTTCTTT. Its translation: CASKRGRDTEAFF.